This TCR beta chain was obtained from a study of blood T cell repertoires in COVID-19. Study summary: Samples came from the United States, Italy and Spain, spanning acute and convalescent COVID-19. T cells, B-cell-depleted T cells, or PBMCs provided the cDNA or gDNA that served as material.

Per the original data handling: Quantification of nucleated cells was approximated via reference gene primer amplification. The method was immunoSEQ multiplex PCR; TCRdb's version includes in-frame clones alone and lacks a portion of them. V and J calls and clone size come straight from that table; D and trimming were deduced from the DNA. Seen here are about 160,000 clones, 85% to 95% observed once, and the top ten hold 3.5% to 5%. In germline, CDR1 is SGHVS, CDR2 FQNEAQ. The CDR3 covers 17 residues. The junction had 9 bases not matched to a gene; V was cut back by 1 base and J by 0 bases. This chain uses TRBV7-8 with TRBJ2-7, with 7 bases aligning to TRBD2. Sequencing was done on a sample of peripheral blood. The clonotype comes from a woman aged 45-65 years with acute or convalescent COVID-19. In DNA form, the CDR3 reads TGTGCCAGCAGCTTAGTCGGTCTGACGGGAGGCTCCTACGAGCAGTACTTC. Translation: CASSLVGLTGGSYEQYF.